Shown below are 32 T cell receptor beta chains from a single sample sequenced in a study of blood T cell repertoires in COVID-19. Produced via immunoSEQ multiplex PCR; TCRdb's table is partial and in-frame only. Here the sample spans about 160,000 clones, approximately 90% being singletons. The sequencing sample was made of peripheral blood. All receptors derive from a man aged 18 to 29 with COVID-19, enrolled during active disease.

This rearrangement joins TRBV9 to TRBJ2-7, with 9 positions matching TRBD2. The CDR3 sequence is 14 residues long. The germline V gene encodes CDR1 SGDLS and CDR2 YYNGEE. The junction had 9 bases not matched to a gene; V was cut back by 7 bases and J by 4 bases. The CDR3 loop is CASSLAGSSYEQYF. The CDR3 DNA is TGTGCCAGCTCCCTAGCGGGATCTTCTTACGAGCAGTACTTC. Supplemented by reference TRBV9 and TRBJ2-7, the full variable domain reads DSGVTQTPKHLITATGQRVTLRCSPRSGDLSVYWYQQSLDQGLQFLIQYYNGEERAKGNILERFSAQQFPDLHSELNLSSLELGDSALYFCASSLAGSSYEQYFGPGTRLTVT.

The V and J genes are TRBV15 and TRBJ2-1, with 10 nucleotides matching TRBD2. The CDR3 spans 14 residues. V lost 8 bases to trimming and J lost 13 bases; unmatched junction nucleotides: 14. CDR1 LNHNV and CDR2 YYDKDF come from the germline V gene (reference sequence). The CDR3 here is CATQVGLAGANQFF. CDR3 DNA: TGTGCCACCCAGGTAGGGCTAGCGGGGGCCAACCAGTTCTTC.

This chain uses TRBV7-8 with TRBJ2-1, with 8 bases identical to TRBD1. The germline gives CDR1 SGHVS, CDR2 FQNEAQ. V dropped 3 bases and J dropped 3; count of bases not matched to a gene: 7. The CDR3 is 16 residues long. The CDR3 sequence is CASSLQGAAYYNEQFF. In DNA, the CDR3 is TGTGCCAGCAGCTTGCAGGGGGCAGCGTACTACAATGAGCAGTTCTTC.

Note on this clone: Other DNA sequences in this sample translate to the same CDR3. This chain connects TRBV6-6 to TRBJ1-5; 8 bases are a match to TRBD1. This CDR3 has 14 amino acids. The germline gives CDR1 MNHNY, CDR2 SVGAGI (reference sequence). J gave up 6 bases and V 2 bases, and 3 bases lay outside the gene matches. The CDR3 is CASSYGQGSQPQHF. The CDR3 region has the DNA TGTGCCAGCAGTTACGGACAGGGATCTCAGCCCCAGCATTTT.

The V gene is TRBV19, the J gene TRBJ2-2; maybe TRBD2 (5 bases). The CDR3 loop spans 13 amino acids. V lost 1 base, J lost 7 bases, and 7 bases lay in between. Germline V CDR1 and CDR2: LNHDA, SQIVND (reference sequence). CDR3 DNA sequence: TGTGCCAGTAGTATAGGAGGGAGCGGGGAGCTGTTTTTT. Its protein product is CASSIGGSGELFF.

V gene TRBV7-8 combines with J gene TRBJ2-7; 11 nucleotides match TRBD1. The CDR3 is 16 amino acids. With 1 base clipped from V and 2 bases from J, the junction kept 4 bases outside the gene matches. Germline V gene sequence: CDR1 SGHVS, CDR2 FQNEAQ. The CDR3 loop is CASSLDPGQGAYEQYF. Here the CDR3 DNA reads TGTGCCAGCAGCTTAGACCCGGGACAGGGGGCCTACGAGCAGTACTTC.

The J gene is TRBJ1-1, the V gene TRBV2, with D possibly being TRBD1 (6 bases). With 11 bases removed from V and 5 bases from J, the gap between germline ends came to 15 bases. Germline CDR1 reads SNHLY; CDR2 reads FYNNEI. The CDR3 runs 12 residues. CDR3 DNA sequence: TGTGCCGTGCAGGGGTCTGGGACTGAAGCTTTCTTT. Translated, it gives CAVQGSGTEAFF.

The chain links TRBV27 to TRBJ2-7; D is possibly TRBD2 (6 bases). The CDR3 has 15 residues. Germline V gene lookup returns CDR1 MNHEY and CDR2 SMNVEV (reference sequence). Trimming cost V 1 base and J 1 base, with 11 bases left between them. The CDR3 spells CASSLLLASSYEQYF. In DNA form, the CDR3 reads TGTGCCAGCAGTTTATTACTAGCATCTTCCTACGAGCAGTACTTC.

This rearrangement joins TRBV19 to TRBJ1-5; 7 bases are shared with TRBD1. V lost 3 bases to trimming and J lost 5 bases; unmatched junction nucleotides: 7. The CDR3 is 15 amino acids. Germline assignment: CDR1 LNHDA and CDR2 SQIVND (reference sequence). DNA for the CDR3: TGTGCCAGTAGTATGGACAGGAGAGGCGATCAGCCCCAGCATTTT. It codes for CASSMDRRGDQPQHF. The full variable domain, in which reference TRBV19 and TRBJ1-5 provide the parts outside the CDR3, is DGGITQSPKYLFRKEGQNVTLSCEQNLNHDAMYWYRQDPGQGLRLIYYSQIVNDFQKGDIAEGYSVSREKKESFPLTVTSAQKNPTAFYLCASSMDRRGDQPQHFGDGTRLSIL.

The V and J genes are TRBV28 and TRBJ1-2; TRBD1 is a possible D gene (6 bases). The CDR3 runs 16 residues. Germline CDR1 and CDR2: MDHEN and SYDVKM. V shed 4 bases and J shed 2 bases, with 17 bases lying between them. Here the CDR3 reads CASSSQGGRGNYGYTF. The DNA of the CDR3 is TGTGCCAGCAGTTCCCAGGGAGGGAGGGGGAACTATGGCTACACCTTC.

The DNA of the CDR3 is TGCGCCAGCAGCCAAGTGGGTAGCGGACGCTCCTACGAGCAGTACTTC. Protein: CASSQVGSGRSYEQYF. The chain joins TRBV4-1 to TRBJ2-7, with a possible D match to TRBD2 (6 bases). The V end lost 1 base, the J end lost 0 bases, and 13 bases lay between the germline ends. Germline CDR1 MGHRA, CDR2 YSYEKL. This CDR3 spans 16 amino acids.

This sequence joins TRBV21-1 and TRBJ1-4; the listed D gene, TRBD1, was not tested against the DNA. TRBV21-1 is described as a pseudogene. The CDR3 contains 14 residues. The CDR3: CASSSSGADEKLLF. As DNA, the CDR3 is TGTGCCAGCAGCTCCTCAGGGGCGGACGAAAAACTGCTTTTT.

In regard to this clone: The sample carries other DNA sequences with the same CDR3. The chain is built from TRBV27 and TRBJ2-1; D might be TRBD2 (5 bases). The CDR3 is 14 residues long. Germline V CDR1 and CDR2: MNHEY, SMNVEV (reference sequence). The V gene lost 4 bases and the J gene lost 3 bases, with 10 bases spanning the gap. The CDR3, as DNA: TGTGCCAGCAGTTGGTCAGGAGGCTACAATGAGCAGTTCTTC. Protein product: CASSWSGGYNEQFF.

This chain joins TRBV3-1 (or the pseudogene TRBV3-2) and TRBJ1-2, with a possible D match to TRBD1 (5 bases). The CDR3 has 13 amino acids. The germline V gene encodes CDR1 LGHDT and CDR2 YNNKEL (reference sequence). The V gene lost 5 bases and the J gene lost 5 bases, with 12 bases spanning the gap. The CDR3 reads CASSYDSVYGYTF. The CDR3 DNA sequence: TGTGCCAGCAGCTACGACAGTGTGTATGGCTACACCTTC.

J is TRBJ2-4 and V is TRBV24-1, with D maybe TRBD1 (5 bases). V was shortened by 4 bases and J by 0 bases, with 9 bases between the two germline ends. Germline V gene lookup returns CDR1 KGHDR and CDR2 SFDVKD. The CDR3 runs to 15 residues. The CDR3 here is CATSEGPVAKNIQYF. The CDR3 region has the DNA TGTGCCACCAGTGAGGGGCCAGTAGCCAAAAACATTCAGTACTTC.

The chain combines TRBV23-1 with TRBJ2-1; maybe TRBD2 (5 bases). TRBV23-1 is noted as an ORF with a role that remains uncertain. This CDR3 spans 14 amino acids. V lost 3 bases and J lost 9, with 15 bases in between. The CDR3 DNA follows: TGCGCCAGCAGTCACCCCCGGGCGGGCGGTGAGCAGTTCTTC. Translated: CASSHPRAGGEQFF.

This rearrangement joins TRBV19 to TRBJ2-7; maybe TRBD1 (5 bases). Germline CDR1 reads LNHDA; CDR2 reads SQIVND (reference sequence). CDR3 length: 14 residues. The ends were cut back, 3 bases at V and 2 bases at J, with 11 bases in the middle. The CDR3 sequence: CASSIGQPTYEQYF. DNA of the CDR3: TGTGCCAGTAGTATCGGACAACCGACCTACGAGCAGTACTTC.

CDR3 nucleotides: TGCGCCAGCAGCCAAGATTTGGGGGCAGCCATTAACTATGGCTACACCTTC. This gives the protein CASSQDLGAAINYGYTF. The chain recombines TRBV4-3 with TRBJ1-2, with D tentatively TRBD1 (6 bases). Trimming took 0 bases from V and 1 from J, leaving 15 bases between them. The CDR3 extends over 17 amino acids. In germline, CDR1 is LGHNA, CDR2 YSLEER.

The gene calls are TRBV12-5 and TRBJ2-1; TRBD1 aligns across 8 bases. The V gene's germline CDR1 is LGHNT and CDR2 FRNRAP. The trim removed 6 bases at V and 8 bases at J, leaving 12 bases unmatched. The CDR3 is 15 amino acids. The chain's CDR3 is CASGGTGISKDEQFF. DNA for the CDR3: TGTGCTAGTGGGGGGACAGGCATATCTAAGGATGAGCAGTTCTTC.

To note about this clone: Other DNA sequences in the same sample also yield this CDR3. The J gene is TRBJ1-6, the V gene TRBV27, with D tentatively TRBD1 (5 bases). CDR3 length equals 14 residues. V lost 3 bases to trimming and J lost 7 bases, with 10 bases between them. Germline-derived CDR1 and CDR2 are MNHEY and SMNVEV (reference sequence). In DNA, the CDR3 is TGTGCCAGCAGTTTTAGAACAGGAAATTCACCCCTCCACTTT. Protein sequence: CASSFRTGNSPLHF.

The V gene is TRBV24-1, the J gene TRBJ2-3, with 10 bases lining up with TRBD2. The CDR3 loop spans 16 amino acids. Trimming at V came to 2 bases and at J to 2 bases, leaving 3 bases not matched to a gene. Germline CDR1 reads KGHDR; CDR2 reads SFDVKD. The CDR3 nucleotides are TGTGCCACCAGTGATTGGCTAGCGGGAGACACAGATACGCAGTATTTT. Its translation: CATSDWLAGDTDTQYF.

The gene calls are TRBV3-1 (or the pseudogene TRBV3-2) and TRBJ2-7; D is possibly TRBD2 (5 bases). There are 17 residues in the CDR3. Germline CDR1 and CDR2: LGHDT and YNNKEL (reference sequence). The V and J ends lost 1 base and 3 bases respectively, with 19 bases between them. CDR3 loop: CASSQVNVREPFYEQYF. CDR3 in DNA: TGTGCCAGCAGCCAAGTCAATGTCCGGGAACCATTCTACGAGCAGTACTTC.

Written as DNA, the CDR3 is TGTGCCAGCAGTTTTGTCAGGGTCGACACCGGGGAGCTGTTTTTT. The encoded protein is CASSFVRVDTGELFF. The J gene is TRBJ2-2, the V gene TRBV27, with a tentative D call TRBD1 (5 bases). The V and J ends lost 3 bases and 3 bases respectively, with 11 bases between them. Germline loops: CDR1 MNHEY, CDR2 SMNVEV (reference sequence). CDR3 length equals 15 residues.

V gene TRBV7-2 combines with J gene TRBJ2-7, with D possibly TRBD2 on 6 matching bases. The CDR3 runs 16 residues. V gave up 5 bases and J gave up 3 bases, with 20 bases separating them. CDR1 is SGHTA, CDR2 FQGNSA, per germline. As DNA, the CDR3 is TGTGCCAGCAGCACCACCACCGGACTAAACCTCTACGAGCAGTACTTC. This sequence encodes CASSTTTGLNLYEQYF.

The chain carries TRBV2 and TRBJ2-3; maybe TRBD2 (7 bases). The CDR3 loop spans 14 amino acids. Trimming shortened V by 6 bases and J by 4 bases, and 14 bases separated the two germline ends. The germline gives CDR1 SNHLY, CDR2 FYNNEI. CDR3 residues: CASRGGQLPDTQYF. CDR3 bases: TGTGCCAGCAGGGGGGGGCAGCTCCCAGATACGCAGTATTTT.

V gene TRBV6-2 or TRBV6-3 combines with J gene TRBJ2-7, with D maybe TRBD1 (6 bases). The CDR3 runs 15 residues. Germline V CDR1 and CDR2: MNHEY, SVGEGT. Trimming removed 4 bases at V and 4 bases at J, with 17 bases between. The CDR3 DNA reads as TGTGCCAGCAGTTCATGGGGCCAGGGGAGTTACGAGCAGTACTTC. It encodes CASSSWGQGSYEQYF.

V gene TRBV10-3 combines with J gene TRBJ1-2, with no clear D. The CDR3 consists of 14 residues. V was shortened by 0 bases and J by 2 bases, with 7 bases between the two germline ends. CDR1 is ENHRY and CDR2 is SYGVKD in the germline V gene. The CDR3 nucleotides are TGTGCCATCAGTGAGTCCCGCGAAAACTATGGCTACACCTTC. This encodes CAISESRENYGYTF.

This chain joins TRBV30 and TRBJ2-7, with 9 positions matching TRBD1. Germline lookup yields CDR1 GTSNPN and CDR2 SVGIG (reference sequence). The CDR3 has 14 residues. V lost 3 bases, J lost 5 bases, and 8 bases stayed unmatched. In DNA form, the CDR3 reads TGTGCCTGGAGCTCAGGGACAGGGAACGACGAGCAGTACTTC. Translating it yields CAWSSGTGNDEQYF.

There are a few counts of this clone. The J gene is TRBJ1-6, the V gene TRBV9; D is undetermined. V lost 4 bases and J lost 9, with 8 bases in between. Germline V lookup: CDR1 SGDLS, CDR2 YYNGEE. CDR3 size: 12 residues. The CDR3, as DNA: TGTGCCAGCAGCCCCGGAGGTTCACCCCTCCACTTT. It codes for CASSPGGSPLHF.

A single count supports this clone. The chain recombines TRBV9 with TRBJ2-7, with D maybe TRBD2 (6 bases). Germline V gene data show CDR1 as SGDLS and CDR2 as YYNGEE. CDR3 length: 13 amino acids. Trimming took 8 bases from V and 4 from J, leaving 16 bases between them. CDR3 loop: CASSRTEGYEQYF. In nucleotides, the CDR3 is TGTGCCAGTTCCCGGACGGAGGGTTACGAGCAGTACTTC.

The V and J genes are TRBV13 and TRBJ2-1, with D possibly being TRBD2 (6 bases). The ends were cut back, 0 bases at V and 4 bases at J, with 13 bases in the middle. The CDR3 loop spans 16 amino acids. Looked up from germline, CDR1 is PRHDT and CDR2 is FYEKMQ (reference sequence). The CDR3 region is CASSLGRGGSYNEQFF. In DNA, the CDR3 is TGTGCCAGCAGCTTAGGGCGGGGAGGCAGTTACAATGAGCAGTTCTTC.

The chain uses TRBV3-1 (or the pseudogene TRBV3-2) and TRBJ2-7; the match to TRBD2 covers 11 bases. Germline-derived CDR1 and CDR2 are LGHDT and YNNKEL (reference sequence). With 6 bases clipped from V and 2 bases from J, the junction kept 6 bases outside the gene matches. The CDR3 sequence is 15 residues long. The CDR3 nucleotides read TGTGCCAGCAGTCCGGGACTAGCGGAGACCTACGAGCAGTACTTC. Translating gives CASSPGLAETYEQYF.